The entry below describes one T cell receptor beta chain. It has no known antigen specificity. One base away there is no much larger clone; base qualities are not given. In the prospective study, participants were roughly 18 to 90 years old, resided in approximately 25 geographic areas of the United States, and were enrolled through a virtual design. In the prospective study, participants were assigned to cohorts based on the clinical history participants reported in a screening survey and a study questionnaire. For ImmuneRACE Cohort 3, a participant was defined as recovered based on two consecutive negative NP/OP PCR tests, clearance by a healthcare professional, or resolution of symptoms. In the prospective study, mobile phlebotomists collected whole blood, serum and a nasopharyngeal or oropharyngeal swab from each participant. Over a roughly 2-month period, participants in the prospective study had the option of providing additional blood draws and questionnaires. Prospective study blood samples were shipped either frozen or at room temperature before DNA extraction.

The sample originates from a study of blood T cell repertoires in COVID-19 (dated by TCRdb to between 2020 and 2021). Looking at the study overall: Collaborator samples came from the United States, Italy and Spain and covered acute and convalescent phases of COVID-19. The samples were drawn from two sources: the first 160 participants of the ongoing ImmuneRACE study, and over 1,000 subjects contributed by 6 global collaborators. The sample metadata nearly always contained a de-identified subject ID, COVID-19 status, age in years and sex. Where available, HLA class I and class II types were obtained from metadata supplied by the sample provider rather than from assay-based typing. The prospective study material was composed of cDNA or gDNA derived from T cells, B-cell-depleted T cells, or PBMCs. A freely available public database, intended as a resource for researchers studying the immune response to SARS-CoV-2, is where the repertoires were released. The dataset comprised deeply sampled blood TCRbeta repertoires from subjects exposed to, actively infected with, or recovered from COVID-19. What the work shows at the level of the full study, not this receptor alone: The amount of clinical and demographic metadata varied by source and participant and was provided uncurated.

CDR1 and CDR2, looked up from the germline V gene (reference sequence), are LNHDA and SQIVND. At the junction V is shortened by 7 bases and J by 4 bases; bases outside the gene matches: 7. The CDR3, from cysteine to phenylalanine, totals 14 residues. Solely the CDR3 DNA is kept, with 42 bases framed from the first base. The immunoSEQ Assay, a bias-controlled multiplex PCR, was used to amplify TCRbeta CDR3 regions from genomic DNA. The authors' analysis ran thus. Within the assay, amplification of reference gene primers was used to estimate how many nucleated cells each sample contained. Sequence reads were collapsed and filtered to measure the absolute abundance of every unique TCRbeta CDR3 rearrangement. For each sample, productive Simpson clonality was calculated by taking the square root of Simpson's diversity index across productive rearrangements. Not all clones reach the TCRdb copy of this immuneACCESS table, which keeps in-frame sequences only. Checked studies attribute under half of the gap to unresolved V genes and leave the rest unexplained. V and J calls and clone size follow that table, whereas D and trimming were derived from the DNA. The sample contains 190,000 or so clones, around 81% of them found a single time. Less than 8.5% of the sample is in the top ten clones.

The sequence came from a man aged 35-49 years who had recovered from COVID-19. Recombination connected TRBV19 to TRBJ1-1; the junction holds 9 bases that match TRBD1. The sequenced material came from PBMCs or T cells enriched from blood (not recorded which). The DNA is as follows: TGTGCCAGTACCCGGACAGGGGAAGTCACTGAAGCTTTCTTT. This gives the protein CASTRTGEVTEAFF.